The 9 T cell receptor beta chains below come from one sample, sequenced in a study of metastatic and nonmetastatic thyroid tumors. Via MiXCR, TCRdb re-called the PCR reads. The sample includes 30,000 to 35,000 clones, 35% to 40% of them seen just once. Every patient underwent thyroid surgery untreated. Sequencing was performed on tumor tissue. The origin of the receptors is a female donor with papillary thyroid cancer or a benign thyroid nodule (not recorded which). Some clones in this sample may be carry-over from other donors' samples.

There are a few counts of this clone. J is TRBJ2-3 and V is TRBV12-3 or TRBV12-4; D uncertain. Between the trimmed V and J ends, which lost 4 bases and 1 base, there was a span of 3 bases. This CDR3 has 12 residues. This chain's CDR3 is CASSSGTDTQYF. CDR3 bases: TGTGCCAGCAGTTCGGGCACAGATACGCAGTATTTT.

The CDR3 protein is CAIRDVKNIQYF. The CDR3, as DNA: TGTGCCATCCGGGACGTAAAAAACATTCAGTACTTC. V usage is TRBV28 and J usage is TRBJ2-4; tentatively, D is TRBD1 or TRBD2 (5 bases each). The CDR3 extends over 12 amino acids. The ends were cut back, 10 bases at V and 4 bases at J, with 11 bases in the middle. CDR1 and CDR2 from the germline V gene are MDHEN and SYDVKM.

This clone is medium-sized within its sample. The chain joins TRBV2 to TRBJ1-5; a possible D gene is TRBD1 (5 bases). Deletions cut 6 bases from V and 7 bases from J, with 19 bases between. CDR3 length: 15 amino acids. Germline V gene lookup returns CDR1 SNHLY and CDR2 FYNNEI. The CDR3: CASSGRVSGPQPQHF. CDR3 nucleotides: TGTGCCAGCAGCGGAAGGGTTTCGGGGCCGCAGCCCCAGCATTTT.

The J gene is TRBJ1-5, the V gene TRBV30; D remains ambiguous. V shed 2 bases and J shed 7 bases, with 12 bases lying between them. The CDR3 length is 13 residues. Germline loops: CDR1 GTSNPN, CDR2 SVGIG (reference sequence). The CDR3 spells CAWSLGLKQPQHF. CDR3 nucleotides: TGTGCCTGGAGTTTGGGGTTAAAGCAGCCCCAGCATTTT.

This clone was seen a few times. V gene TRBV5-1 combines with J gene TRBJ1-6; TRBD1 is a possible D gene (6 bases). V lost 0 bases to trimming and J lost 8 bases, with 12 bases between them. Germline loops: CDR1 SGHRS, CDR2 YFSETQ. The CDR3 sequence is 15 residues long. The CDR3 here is CASSLGTVRDSPLHF. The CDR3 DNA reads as TGCGCCAGCAGCTTGGGGACAGTAAGGGATTCACCCCTCCACTTT.

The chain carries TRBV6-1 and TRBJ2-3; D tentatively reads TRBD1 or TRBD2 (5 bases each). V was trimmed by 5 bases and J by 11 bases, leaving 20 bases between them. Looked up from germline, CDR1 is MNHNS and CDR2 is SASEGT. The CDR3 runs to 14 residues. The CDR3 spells CASSTRTLGTKQYF. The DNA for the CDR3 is TGTGCCAGCAGTACGAGAACACTCGGGACCAAGCAGTATTTT.

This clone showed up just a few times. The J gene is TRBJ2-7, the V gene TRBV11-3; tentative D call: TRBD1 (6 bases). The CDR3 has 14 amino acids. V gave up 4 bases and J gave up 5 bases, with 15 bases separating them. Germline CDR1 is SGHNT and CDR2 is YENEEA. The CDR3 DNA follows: TGTGCCAGCAGCTCGGCCACAGGGTCTAACGAGCAGTACTTC. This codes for CASSSATGSNEQYF.

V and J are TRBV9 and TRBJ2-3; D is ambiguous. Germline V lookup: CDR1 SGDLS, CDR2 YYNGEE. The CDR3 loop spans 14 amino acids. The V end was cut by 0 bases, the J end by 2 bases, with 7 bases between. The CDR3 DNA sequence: TGTGCCAGCAGCGTAGCCGGGTTCACAGATACGCAGTATTTT. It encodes CASSVAGFTDTQYF. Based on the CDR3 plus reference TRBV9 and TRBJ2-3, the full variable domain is DSGVTQTPKHLITATGQRVTLRCSPRSGDLSVYWYQQSLDQGLQFLIQYYNGEERAKGNILERFSAQQFPDLHSELNLSSLELGDSALYFCASSVAGFTDTQYFGPGTRLTVL.

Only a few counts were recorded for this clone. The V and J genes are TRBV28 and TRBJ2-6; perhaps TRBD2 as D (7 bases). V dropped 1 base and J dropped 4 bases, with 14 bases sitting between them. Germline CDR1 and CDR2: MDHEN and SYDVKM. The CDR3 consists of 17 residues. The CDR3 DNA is TGTGCCAGCAGTTTATTAGTGGGGGGGCCGGGGGCCAACGTCCTGACTTTC. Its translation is CASSLLVGGPGANVLTF.